The entry that follows covers one T cell receptor beta chain sequence. Its specificity is not known. This specimen belongs to a study of T cell repertoires in ileal Crohn's disease. About the research overall: Roughly 470 nanograms of biopsy DNA per sample underwent TCRB immunosequencing. The study, taken as a whole, reports: Mucosal expansions were suggested to be mainly CD8 T cells.

The CDR3 covers 17 residues. Germline CDR1 is LGHNA and CDR2 is YSLEER. Trimming pared 4 bases from V and 4 bases from J, leaving 20 bases between. Generated by immunoSEQ multiplex PCR, the TCRdb table keeps only in-frame clones and is missing some. The sample includes roughly 3,000 clones, 85% to 95% of them seen just once. Time point meaning: inflamed ileum from the surgical specimen. The receptor was derived from an adult with Crohn's disease. Sequencing was performed on ileal tissue. V is TRBV4-3 and J is TRBJ2-1, with D perhaps matching TRBD1 (5 bases). The CDR3 DNA follows: TGCGCCAGCAGCCTAAGGGTAACCCAGGGTGCTTACAATGAGCAGTTCTTC. Amino acids: CASSLRVTQGAYNEQFF.